This TCR beta chain was sequenced during a study of T cells in Graves' hyperthyroidism and ophthalmopathy. This clonotype was seen repeatedly, ten times or more. From RNA transcripts, TCR beta CDR3 regions were amplified. The primer set for the first-round RT-PCR of the TCR CDR3 was HTBI. MiXCR, applied by TCRdb to the multiplex PCR reads, yields one record per CDR3 protein. This table holds about 610,000 distinct CDR3 sequences, around 15% found once. V shed 3 bases and J shed 6 bases, with 20 bases lying between them. This CDR3 contains 16 residues. Germline V gene sequence: CDR1 SGHTA, CDR2 FQGTGA. Sequencing was done on a sample of blood. The source of this sequence is a woman between 40 and 50 years old with Graves' ophthalmopathy. This chain connects TRBV7-3 to TRBJ1-1, with D possibly TRBD1 on 5 matching bases. CDR3 sequence reads: CASSLGLGPQGAEAFF. DNA of the CDR3: TGTGCCAGCAGCTTGGGGTTGGGACCCCAAGGCGCTGAAGCTTTCTTT.